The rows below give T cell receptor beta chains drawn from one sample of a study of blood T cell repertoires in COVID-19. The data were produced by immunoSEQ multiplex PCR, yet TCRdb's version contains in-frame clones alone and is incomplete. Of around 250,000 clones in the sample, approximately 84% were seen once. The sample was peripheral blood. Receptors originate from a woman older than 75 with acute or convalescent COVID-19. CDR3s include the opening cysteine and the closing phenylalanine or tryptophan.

CASSPPPGLAAPRFQETQYF	TRBV18	TRBJ2-5
CASSIGTHQETQYF	TRBV19	TRBJ2-5
CASSPGPSGGNQPQHF	TRBV28	TRBJ1-5
CASSPTLAGLDTQYF	TRBV5-1	TRBJ2-3
CADYQYPSYNEQFF	TRBV21-1	TRBJ2-1
CASSLDRGSEQFF	TRBV11-2	TRBJ2-1
CASSRDRGRETQYF	TRBV7-2	TRBJ2-5
CASSIARDRARNTEAFF	TRBV19	TRBJ1-1
CASSRDDQETQYF	TRBV11-2	TRBJ2-5
CASERGLAADTQYF	TRBV28	TRBJ2-3
CASSLVGSQETQYF	TRBV5-4	TRBJ2-5
CSVRQGNTEAFF	TRBV29-1	TRBJ1-1
CASSRRGVSYEQYF	TRBV5-8	TRBJ2-7
CASSLSMIASYNEQFF	TRBV27	TRBJ2-1